What follows are 20 T cell receptor beta chains derived from one specimen sequenced in a study of blood T cell repertoires in COVID-19 (dated by TCRdb to 2018 to 2021). The library was produced with the immunoSEQ multiplex PCR assay. TCRdb provides this immuneACCESS table in a form limited to in-frame rearrangements. Some clones are lacking; in checked studies, under half of them reflect an unresolved V gene, and why the rest are absent is not known. The sample profile shows fewer than 50,000 clones; 79% of them were found once. Roughly 25% of the sample is held by the ten biggest clonotypes. The sequencing sample was made of peripheral blood. These receptors originate from a man aged 70-80 years with acute or convalescent COVID-19.

V is TRBV11-2 and J is TRBJ2-1; 7 bases are a match to TRBD2. J was trimmed by 10 bases and V by 4 bases; bases with no gene match: 7. Germline V gene lookup returns CDR1 SGHAT and CDR2 FQNNGV. The CDR3 is 13 residues long. CDR3 nucleotide sequence: TGTGCCAGCAGCTCTAGCGGCGGAACCGAGCAGTTCTTC. Translation gives CASSSSGGTEQFF.

This clone was detected only a few times. The chain couples TRBV18 to TRBJ1-3, with unresolved D. The CDR3 has 16 residues. V was shortened by 2 bases and J by 0 bases, with 11 bases between the two germline ends. Germline CDR1 is KGHSH and CDR2 is LQKENI. The DNA of the CDR3 is TGTGCCAGCTCACCAGATCCGGAGATCTCTGGAAACACCATATATTTT. Protein product: CASSPDPEISGNTIYF.

This clone was detected once. The chain has TRBV7-8 and TRBJ2-1; D unresolved. V was trimmed by 5 bases and J by 10 bases, leaving 9 bases between them. Germline V gives CDR1 SGHVS, CDR2 FQNEAQ. This CDR3 has 11 amino acids. The CDR3 spells CASSASEEQFF. DNA for the CDR3: TGTGCCAGCAGCGCCTCCGAGGAGCAGTTCTTC.

This clone was seen more than once but under ten times. V usage is TRBV19 and J usage is TRBJ1-4, with D possibly TRBD1 on 5 matching bases. This CDR3 has 16 amino acids. V lost 5 bases to trimming and J lost 8 bases, with 21 bases between them. Looked up from germline, CDR1 is LNHDA and CDR2 is SQIVND (reference sequence). In DNA form, the CDR3 reads TGTGCCAGTAGTCCCCAAAGGGACCTGGGAGGGGAAAAACTGTTTTTT. Residues: CASSPQRDLGGEKLFF.

This chain joins TRBV4-2 and TRBJ2-1; the match to TRBD2 covers 8 bases. The CDR3 sequence is 15 residues long. Trimming at V came to 3 bases and at J to 6 bases, leaving 7 bases not matched to a gene. CDR1 and CDR2 from the germline V gene are LGHNA and YNFKEQ. The CDR3 sequence: CASSQATSGSNEQFF. The CDR3 DNA reads TGTGCCAGCAGCCAGGCTACTAGCGGAAGCAATGAGCAGTTCTTC.

About this clone itself: This sample also contains other DNA sequences that code for the same CDR3. This chain joins TRBV5-1 and TRBJ2-1, with TRBD1 matching over 8 bases. The CDR3 is 14 residues long. The V gene end was trimmed by 2 bases and the J gene end by 3 bases; junction bases not matched to a gene: 1. Germline values: CDR1 SGHRS, CDR2 YFSETQ. DNA for the CDR3: TGCGCCAGCAGCTTAGGACAGGGCTACAATGAGCAGTTCTTC. This encodes CASSLGQGYNEQFF.

This clone has just a few counts. This rearrangement joins TRBV11-3 to TRBJ1-6; 7 bases map to TRBD1. V shed 1 base and J 9 bases; nucleotides not matched to a gene: 6. From germline, CDR1 is SGHNT and CDR2 YENEEA. This CDR3 has 15 residues. The DNA of the CDR3 is TGTGCCAGCAGCTTAGGAGACAGGGCGGGTTCACCCCTCCACTTT. This translates into CASSLGDRAGSPLHF.

Many counts were recorded for this clone. The chain carries TRBV2 and TRBJ2-7; tentatively, D is TRBD1 (5 bases). This CDR3 has 13 amino acids. CDR1 SNHLY and CDR2 FYNNEI come from the germline V gene. Trimming removed 3 bases at V and 2 bases at J, with 8 bases between. DNA of the CDR3: TGTGCCAGCAGTGAGATCAGGGCCTACGAGCAGTACTTC. This encodes CASSEIRAYEQYF.

This chain connects TRBV30 to TRBJ1-6; 9 bases fit TRBD1. CDR1 and CDR2 (germline): GTSNPN, SVGIG (reference sequence). The CDR3 has 16 residues. V trimming: 0 bases; J trimming: 9 bases; junction bases outside the gene matches: 9. The DNA for the CDR3 is TGTGCCTGGAGTGTACAAGACAGGACAGGGGTTTCACCCCTCCACTTT. It specifies CAWSVQDRTGVSPLHF.

This sequence joins TRBV24-1 and TRBJ2-2, with D uncertain. V was shortened by 1 base and J by 3 bases, with 2 bases between the two germline ends. The CDR3 consists of 13 residues. Germline loops: CDR1 KGHDR, CDR2 SFDVKD. The CDR3 region has the DNA TGTGCCACCAGTGATTTCTACACCGGGGAGCTGTTTTTT. The encoded protein is CATSDFYTGELFF.

J is TRBJ2-5 and V is TRBV30, with TRBD1 matching 7 bases. The CDR3 has 13 residues. The germline V gene has CDR1 GTSNPN and CDR2 SVGIG (reference sequence). V shed 3 bases and J 5 bases; nucleotides not matched to a gene: 6. CDR3: CAWRDRVGETQYF. CDR3 sequence (DNA): TGTGCCTGGAGAGACAGGGTGGGGGAGACCCAGTACTTC.

The chain combines TRBV7-2 with TRBJ1-2, with D unclear. Per the germline V gene, CDR1 is SGHTA and CDR2 is FQGNSA. The V and J ends lost 5 bases and 7 bases respectively, with 14 bases between them. CDR3 size: 13 residues. CDR3 nucleotide sequence: TGTGCCAGCAGCATAGGGAGGGTGGGTGGCTACACCTTC. Translating gives CASSIGRVGGYTF.

The V call is TRBV19, the J call TRBJ2-7; 12 bases match TRBD1. The V gene's germline CDR1 is LNHDA and CDR2 SQIVND (reference sequence). The V segment lost 6 bases and the J segment 6 bases; nucleotides outside the gene matches: 6. There are 14 residues in the CDR3. The CDR3 DNA reads as TGTGCCAGTAGCCGGGACAGGGGGCCGGGCGAGCAGTACTTC. Translation: CASSRDRGPGEQYF.

V gene TRBV19 combines with J gene TRBJ2-1, with 11 bases matching TRBD2. V trimming: 5 bases; J trimming: 5 bases; junction bases outside the gene matches: 5. Germline V gene sequence: CDR1 LNHDA, CDR2 SQIVND (reference sequence). The CDR3 extends over 15 amino acids. The CDR3 protein is CASSHQLAGDNEQFF. The CDR3 DNA is TGTGCCAGTAGTCACCAACTAGCGGGAGACAATGAGCAGTTCTTC. The full variable domain, rest sourced from reference TRBV19 and TRBJ2-1, is DGGITQSPKYLFRKEGQNVTLSCEQNLNHDAMYWYRQDPGQGLRLIYYSQIVNDFQKGDIAEGYSVSREKKESFPLTVTSAQKNPTAFYLCASSHQLAGDNEQFFGPGTRLTVL.

This clone was picked up one time. The V call is TRBV12-3 or TRBV12-4, the J call TRBJ2-7, with 7 bases that match TRBD1. Trimming at V came to 7 bases and at J to 6 bases, leaving 6 bases not matched to a gene. The CDR3 runs to 12 residues. The CDR3: CASTTGVGEQYF. The CDR3 DNA follows: TGTGCCAGCACCACAGGGGTTGGCGAGCAGTACTTC.

This chain joins TRBV20-1 and TRBJ2-5, with no clear D. V lost 3 bases, J lost 5 bases, and 13 bases lay in between. Germline V gives CDR1 DFQATT, CDR2 SNEGSKA (reference sequence). The CDR3 is made up of 13 amino acids. For the CDR3, the DNA is TGCAGTGCTAGTTCTGCTAGTGGGGAGACCCAGTACTTC. The encoded protein is CSASSASGETQYF.

This clone was observed once. The chain is built from TRBV6-5 and TRBJ2-7; TRBD1 is a possible D gene (6 bases). The CDR3 runs to 15 residues. V was shortened by 0 bases and J by 3 bases, with 12 bases between the two germline ends. The V gene's germline CDR1 is MNHEY and CDR2 SVGAGI. The CDR3 coding sequence is TGTGCCAGCAGTTACTCGGGGGCGTCTAGCTACGAGCAGTACTTC. Its translation: CASSYSGASSYEQYF.

The chain carries TRBV2 and TRBJ2-7; D may be TRBD2 (5 bases). CDR1 SNHLY and CDR2 FYNNEI come from the germline V gene. The length of the CDR3 is 15 residues. Trimming left V 6 bases short and J 0 bases short, with 15 bases between. The CDR3 loop reads CASSEERSSSYEQYF. CDR3 nucleotides: TGTGCCAGCAGCGAGGAGCGGTCGTCCTCCTACGAGCAGTACTTC.

The chain uses TRBV6-5 and TRBJ2-7, with TRBD2 matching 7 bases. With 2 bases clipped from V and 2 bases from J, the junction kept 3 bases outside the gene matches. Looked up from germline, CDR1 is MNHEY and CDR2 is SVGAGI. This CDR3 spans 14 amino acids. CDR3 protein: CASSYGGGTYEQYF. The CDR3 DNA reads as TGTGCCAGCAGTTACGGGGGGGGAACCTACGAGCAGTACTTC.

The rearrangement uses TRBV28 and TRBJ1-2; D may be TRBD1 (6 bases). Trimming took 3 bases from V and 4 from J, leaving 24 bases between them. Per the germline V gene, CDR1 is MDHEN and CDR2 is SYDVKM. The CDR3 spans 18 residues. This CDR3 is CASSFLSYVKQGTYGYTF. The CDR3 nucleotides read TGTGCCAGCAGTTTCCTATCCTATGTCAAACAGGGAACCTATGGCTACACCTTC.